Included here is one T cell receptor (beta chain) sequence, with context. The data originate from a study of blood T cell repertoires in COVID-19. Looking at the study overall: COVID-19 samples, acute and convalescent, were from the United States, Italy and Spain. T cells, B-cell-depleted T cells, or PBMCs provided the cDNA or gDNA that served as material.

In the original workflow: Researchers report that nucleated cell counts were estimated from reference gene primer amplification. Some clones are missing from TCRdb's copy, which holds only in-frame ones; the method was immunoSEQ multiplex PCR. D and trimming come from the DNA, and the V and J calls and clone size come from that table. The table includes hundreds of thousands of clones, roughly four fifths detected once. The CDR3 spans 13 residues. The V end lost 2 bases, the J end lost 4 bases, and 7 bases lay between the germline ends. This sequence joins TRBV12-3 or TRBV12-4 and TRBJ2-3; D is unresolved. The source material was peripheral blood. The TCR originated in a woman aged 45 to 65 who had recovered from COVID-19. The CDR3 loop is CASSLSSADTQYF. In DNA form, the CDR3 reads TGTGCCAGCAGTTTAAGCTCCGCAGATACGCAGTATTTT.